The 18 T cell receptor beta chains below all came from one sample that was sequenced in a study of cytomegalovirus exposure and HLA in healthy donors. The PCR contained 60 Vbeta and 13 Jbeta primers. Method: immunoSEQ multiplex PCR; TCRdb's copy keeps in-frame clones and lacks some. This repertoire shows about 92,000 clones, over 70% found once; its top ten account for around 7.3%. The material sequenced was PBMCs. The receptors derive from a man aged 50-59 years in good health and CMV-seropositive.

CDR3 DNA: TGTGCCAGCAGTTGGACAGGGGCCTCACCCCTCCACTTT. Amino acid sequence: CASSWTGASPLHF. The chain recombines TRBV7-3 with TRBJ1-6, with TRBD1 identical over 9 bases. Trimming removed 6 bases from V and 10 bases from J; junction bases left unmatched: 4. CDR3 length: 13 residues. CDR1 is SGHTA and CDR2 is FQGTGA in the germline V gene.

This clone was seen only once. This chain connects TRBV19 to TRBJ1-6, with 7 bases that match TRBD1. The V and J ends lost 3 bases and 5 bases, in that order; junction bases with no gene match: 1. The germline gives CDR1 LNHDA, CDR2 SQIVND (reference sequence). This CDR3 comprises 14 residues. CDR3 nucleotide sequence: TGTGCCAGTAGTATGGGACAGAATAATTCACCCCTCCACTTT. It specifies CASSMGQNNSPLHF.

The chain carries TRBV15 and TRBJ2-2, with TRBD1 matching 12 bases. The trim removed 1 base at V and 3 bases at J, leaving 9 bases unmatched. This CDR3 region has 19 residues. Germline V gene lookup returns CDR1 LNHNV and CDR2 YYDKDF (reference sequence). The CDR3 coding sequence is TGTGCCACCAGCAGAGTTTCATCGGGACAGGGGGCTGACACCGGGGAGCTGTTTTTT. Amino acids: CATSRVSSGQGADTGELFF.

The CDR3 region is CASSEQGGEKLFF. CDR3 sequence (DNA): TGTGCCAGCAGCGAACAGGGTGGGGAAAAACTGTTTTTT. This chain connects TRBV11-2 to TRBJ1-4, with D perhaps matching TRBD1 (6 bases). This CDR3 spans 13 amino acids. V lost 5 bases to trimming and J lost 8 bases, with 12 bases between them. Germline-derived CDR1 and CDR2 are SGHAT and FQNNGV.

This clone was recorded only once. The chain is built from TRBV7-2 and TRBJ2-3; D is perhaps TRBD1 (5 bases). The CDR3 is 15 residues long. V lost 2 bases and J 4 bases, leaving 13 bases between the germline ends. Germline V gene data show CDR1 as SGHTA and CDR2 as FQGNSA. This chain's CDR3 is CASSLFREIPDTQYF. CDR3 nucleotide sequence: TGTGCCAGCAGCTTATTCAGGGAAATTCCAGATACGCAGTATTTT.

CDR3 protein: CASSAMPQFQASTEAFF. The CDR3 DNA sequence: TGTGCCAGCAGCGCGATGCCGCAATTTCAGGCCTCCACTGAAGCTTTCTTT. V is TRBV9 and J is TRBJ1-1, with no clear D. Germline V lookup: CDR1 SGDLS, CDR2 YYNGEE. The germline V and J ends were trimmed by 3 bases and 4 bases, with 22 bases remaining between them. This CDR3 is built from 17 residues. The entire variable domain, with the rest obtained from reference TRBV9 and TRBJ1-1, is as follows: DSGVTQTPKHLITATGQRVTLRCSPRSGDLSVYWYQQSLDQGLQFLIQYYNGEERAKGNILERFSAQQFPDLHSELNLSSLELGDSALYFCASSAMPQFQASTEAFFGQGTRLTVV.

The V call is TRBV7-9, the J call TRBJ2-1, with TRBD1 matching over 8 bases. In germline, CDR1 is SEHNR, CDR2 FQNEAQ (reference sequence). This CDR3 has 15 residues. The V and J ends lost 6 bases and 8 bases, in that order; junction bases with no gene match: 12. Here the CDR3 reads CASRFPGQGRDEQFF. The CDR3 DNA reads TGTGCCAGCAGATTTCCTGGACAGGGAAGGGATGAGCAGTTCTTC.

V gene TRBV15 combines with J gene TRBJ1-5, with 7 bases identical to TRBD1. CDR3 length: 18 amino acids. V shed 9 bases, J shed 2 bases, and the junction held 19 bases outside the gene matches. The germline V gene has CDR1 LNHNV and CDR2 YYDKDF (reference sequence). CDR3 nucleotides: TGTGCCACGAAAGCCGGGACAGCTACGATCGGGGGCAATCAGCCCCAGCATTTT. As protein: CATKAGTATIGGNQPQHF.

This chain joins TRBV5-1 and TRBJ2-1, with D tentatively TRBD1 (6 bases). Germline V gene sequence: CDR1 SGHRS, CDR2 YFSETQ. This CDR3 region has 12 residues. V shed 0 bases and J shed 8 bases, with 6 bases lying between them. CDR3 residues: CASSLGTDEQFF. The CDR3, as DNA: TGCGCCAGCAGCTTGGGGACAGATGAGCAGTTCTTC.

The J gene is TRBJ2-3, the V gene TRBV27; 8 bases are shared with TRBD1. Germline CDR1 and CDR2: MNHEY and SMNVEV (reference sequence). With 2 bases clipped from V and 4 bases from J, the junction kept 5 bases outside the gene matches. The CDR3 covers 15 residues. In DNA form, the CDR3 reads TGTGCCAGCAGTTTACGGACAGGGAGTGCAGATACGCAGTATTTT. Its protein product is CASSLRTGSADTQYF.

This chain links TRBV19 with TRBJ1-3; D uncertain. The CDR3 consists of 15 residues. Germline loops: CDR1 LNHDA, CDR2 SQIVND (reference sequence). The V end was cut by 2 bases, the J end by 0 bases, with 8 bases between. The CDR3, as DNA: TGTGCCAGTAGTATAACCCAGCGCTCTGGAAACACCATATATTTT. Protein sequence: CASSITQRSGNTIYF.

On this clone itself: Mismatch with germline at one junction end may stem from a read error. V is TRBV30 and J is TRBJ1-6; perhaps TRBD1 as D (5 bases). The length of the CDR3 is 17 residues. Germline V lookup: CDR1 GTSNPN, CDR2 SVGIG (reference sequence). CDR3 nucleotide sequence: TGTGCCTGGAGTATAACGGCTGCGGGGGGGTATAATTCACCCCTCAACTTT. It encodes CAWSITAAGGYNSPLNF.

The gene calls are TRBV6-6 and TRBJ2-2, with D perhaps matching TRBD1 (6 bases). Trimming stripped 5 bases from V and 4 bases from J, with 17 bases between. The CDR3 is 16 amino acids. The germline gives CDR1 MNHNY, CDR2 SVGAGI (reference sequence). CDR3 protein: CASSVQGTRATGELFF. The DNA for the CDR3 is TGTGCCAGCAGTGTACAGGGAACAAGGGCCACCGGGGAGCTGTTTTTT.

The chain recombines TRBV28 with TRBJ2-7; D might be TRBD1 (5 bases). The V end lost 2 bases, the J end lost 0 bases, and 11 bases lay between the germline ends. The germline gives CDR1 MDHEN, CDR2 SYDVKM. The CDR3 loop spans 15 amino acids. The CDR3 DNA follows: TGTGCCAGCAGTTTAGGCAGGGTGGGCTCCTACGAGCAGTACTTC. This translates into CASSLGRVGSYEQYF.

The V and J genes are TRBV13 and TRBJ1-3, with D possibly TRBD1 on 6 matching bases. Germline-derived CDR1 and CDR2 are PRHDT and FYEKMQ (reference sequence). This CDR3 region has 15 residues. V was trimmed by 0 bases and J by 4 bases, leaving 10 bases between them. CDR3 nucleotides: TGTGCCAGCAGCTTAGGACAGGGAGCAGGAAACACCATATATTTT. Translation gives CASSLGQGAGNTIYF.

The V and J genes are TRBV6-4 and TRBJ1-4; TRBD1 is a possible D gene (5 bases). The CDR3 is 16 residues long. The germline gives CDR1 MRHNA, CDR2 SNTAGT. The V end lost 6 bases, the J end lost 0 bases, and 14 bases lay between the germline ends. The chain's CDR3 is CASRRDGRATNEKLFF. The DNA of the CDR3 is TGTGCCAGCAGGAGGGACGGGAGAGCAACTAATGAAAAACTGTTTTTT.

V gene TRBV7-2 combines with J gene TRBJ2-5; the D gene is possibly TRBD1 (5 bases). The CDR3 runs 15 residues. Trimming removed 6 bases from V and 4 bases from J, with 18 bases in between. The germline CDR1 and CDR2 sequences are SGHTA and FQGNSA. CDR3 coding DNA: TGTGCCAGCAGGGGGCGTGGGGTCGGACGAGAGACCCAGTACTTC. Protein sequence: CASRGRGVGRETQYF. The full variable domain, completed using reference TRBV7-2 and TRBJ2-5, is GAGVSQSPSNKVTEKGKDVELRCDPISGHTALYWYRQSLGQGLEFLIYFQGNSAPDKSGLPSDRFSAERTGGSVSTLTIQRTQQEDSAVYLCASRGRGVGRETQYFGPGTRLLVL.

The chain links TRBV19 to TRBJ1-2, with 8 bases lining up with TRBD1. Trimming removed 5 bases from V and 7 bases from J; junction bases left unmatched: 12. The CDR3 totals 15 residues. The germline V gene encodes CDR1 LNHDA and CDR2 SQIVND (reference sequence). CDR3 sequence (DNA): TGTGCCAGTAGTTCAATCGGACAGGGAGGATTTGGCTACACCTTC. Translated: CASSSIGQGGFGYTF. Full variable domain (outside the CDR3, taken from reference TRBV19 and TRBJ1-2): DGGITQSPKYLFRKEGQNVTLSCEQNLNHDAMYWYRQDPGQGLRLIYYSQIVNDFQKGDIAEGYSVSREKKESFPLTVTSAQKNPTAFYLCASSSIGQGGFGYTFGSGTRLTVV.